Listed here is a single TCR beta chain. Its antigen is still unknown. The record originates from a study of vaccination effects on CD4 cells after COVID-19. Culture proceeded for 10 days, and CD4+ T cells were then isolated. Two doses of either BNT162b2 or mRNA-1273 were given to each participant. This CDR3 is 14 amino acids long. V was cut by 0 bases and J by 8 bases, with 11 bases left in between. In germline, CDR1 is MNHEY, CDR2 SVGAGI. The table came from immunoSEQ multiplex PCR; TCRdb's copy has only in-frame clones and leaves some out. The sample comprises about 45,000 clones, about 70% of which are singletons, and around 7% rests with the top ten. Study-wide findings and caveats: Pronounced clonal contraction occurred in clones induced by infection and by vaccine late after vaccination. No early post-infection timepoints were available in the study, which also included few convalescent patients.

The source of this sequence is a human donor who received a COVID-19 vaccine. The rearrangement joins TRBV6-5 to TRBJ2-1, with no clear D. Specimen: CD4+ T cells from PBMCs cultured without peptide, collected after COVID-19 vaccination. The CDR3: CASSYSPRLDEQFF. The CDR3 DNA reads TGTGCCAGCAGTTACTCTCCAAGGTTGGATGAGCAGTTCTTC.